Listed below are T cell receptor beta chains from one sample, sequenced in a study of OX40 agonist ivuxolimab in advanced cancers. TCRdb's copy holds only in-frame clones and misses some; the assay was immunoSEQ multiplex PCR. The repertoire has about 22,000 clones, around four fifths of them found once; the top ten carry more than 30%. The sample in question was CD4+ or CD8+ T cells sorted from blood, obtained in a trial of the OX40 agonist ivuxolimab. The receptor set was obtained from an adult with an advanced solid tumor such as melanoma, head and neck, liver or kidney cancer. Each CDR3 is given with its conserved first and last residue.

V: TRBV27
J: TRBJ1-5
length: 16
CDR3: CASSPGVIYSNQPQHF

V: TRBV5-6
J: TRBJ2-7
length: 13
CDR3: CASSPGLRNEQYF

V: TRBV29-1
J: TRBJ1-2
length: 14
CDR3: CSVGGTGEPYGYTF

V: TRBV10-1
J: TRBJ2-5
length: 16
CDR3: CASSEVGTGLQETQYF

V: TRBV9
J: TRBJ1-2
length: 13
CDR3: CASSVTSYGGYTF

V: TRBV11-2
J: TRBJ2-7
length: 13
CDR3: CASSSGRDREQYF

V: TRBV5-6
J: TRBJ2-7
length: 18
CDR3: CASSPTGTGGMLAYEQYF

V: TRBV6-6
J: TRBJ2-3
length: 12
CDR3: CASLRGTDTQYF

V: TRBV11-2
J: TRBJ2-3
length: 14
CDR3: CASSFGRSTDTQYF

V: TRBV10-3
J: TRBJ2-1
length: 18
CDR3: CAISESRRTSGRNNEQFF

V: TRBV7-8
J: TRBJ2-1
length: 15
CDR3: CASSPSGSTYNEQFF

V: TRBV15
J: TRBJ1-1
length: 16
CDR3: CATSRDEDRGGTEAFF

V: TRBV27
J: TRBJ2-3
length: 21
CDR3: CASSLAGYLAGVGWSTDTQYF

V: TRBV9
J: TRBJ1-1
length: 15
CDR3: CASSVGDRLYTEAFF

V: TRBV5-6
J: TRBJ2-3
length: 15
CDR3: CASSLNGLTTDTQYF

V: TRBV28
J: TRBJ2-7
length: 12
CDR3: CASERGVNEQYF

V: TRBV14
J: TRBJ2-4
length: 17
CDR3: CASSPGGQQKAKNIQYF

V: TRBV19
J: TRBJ2-1
length: 15
CDR3: CASTYRAQYDNEQFF

V: TRBV7-9
J: TRBJ1-4
length: 14
CDR3: CASSLKRGGEKLFF

V: TRBV6-9
J: TRBJ2-7
length: 15
CDR3: CASSWTSGGSYEQYF

V: TRBV29-1
J: TRBJ2-7
length: 12
CDR3: CSGGSESYEQYF

V: TRBV9
J: TRBJ1-4
length: 15
CDR3: CASSVGTGRGEKLFF

V: TRBV27
J: TRBJ2-3
length: 13
CDR3: CASSSTSEDTQYF

V: TRBV5-8
J: TRBJ2-1
length: 14
CDR3: CASSLGGIPDEQFF

V: TRBV30
J: TRBJ2-1
length: 18
CDR3: CAWSANSYVAGGYNEQFF

V: TRBV29-1
J: TRBJ2-1
length: 14
CDR3: CSASPRSSYNEQFF

V: TRBV23-1
J: TRBJ2-5
length: 10
CDR3: CVGIQETQYF

V: TRBV7-9
J: TRBJ1-6
length: 14
CDR3: CASSLSQPNSPLHF

V: TRBV2
J: TRBJ2-5
length: 15
CDR3: CASSEIQAGQETQYF

V: TRBV6-5
J: TRBJ2-3
length: 15
CDR3: CASSETSFDAHTQYF

V: TRBV2
J: TRBJ2-5
length: 16
CDR3: CASSEKAGGPRETQYF

V: TRBV10-1
J: TRBJ2-3
length: 16
CDR3: CASSGGGTVEVDTQYF

V: TRBV11-2
J: TRBJ2-7
length: 15
CDR3: CASSLDGGSYYEQYF

V: TRBV11-2
J: TRBJ1-6
length: 12
CDR3: CASSLGDSPLHF

V: TRBV9
J: TRBJ2-3
length: 17
CDR3: CASSAGHRSTGFDTQYF

V: TRBV7-9
J: TRBJ2-5
length: 15
CDR3: CASSLGEAYQETQYF

V: TRBV5-8
J: TRBJ1-2
length: 14
CDR3: CASSSGQSGYGYTF

V: TRBV4-1
J: TRBJ2-1
length: 15
CDR3: CASSQDPSSYNEQFF

V: TRBV29-1
J: TRBJ1-1
length: 12
CDR3: CSVRTGETEAFF

V: TRBV19
J: TRBJ2-5
length: 15
CDR3: CASSTWTGGGETQYF

V: TRBV29-1
J: TRBJ2-1
length: 14
CDR3: CSVEDQRDYNEQFF

V: TRBV27
J: TRBJ2-3
length: 14
CDR3: CASSLLQGADTQYF

V: TRBV28
J: TRBJ1-2
length: 13
CDR3: CASSPRGAAGYTF

V: TRBV10-2
J: TRBJ2-5
length: 13
CDR3: CASHSGNQETQYF